A selection of T cell receptor beta chains follows, all from one sample in a study of blood T cell repertoires in COVID-19. The assay was immunoSEQ multiplex PCR, and TCRdb's table has in-frame clones only and misses some. This table holds under 150,000 clones, approximately 90% found once. Sequencing was done on a sample of peripheral blood. The receptor source for this set is a human donor in a cohort sampled during active COVID-19. The CDR3 runs from the conserved cysteine through the conserved F or W.

V gene	CDR3 length	J gene	CDR3 protein
TRBV9	15	TRBJ2-1	CASSVAGGGGNEQFF
TRBV6-1	19	TRBJ2-3	CASSERGTSGRTASDTQYF
TRBV18	16	TRBJ2-5	CASSPDRLRASATQYF
TRBV5-6	11	TRBJ1-2	CASRSYYGYTF
TRBV5-4	13	TRBJ1-1	CASRVRGNTEAFF
TRBV6-5	11	TRBJ2-7	CASGDNYEQYF
TRBV5-1	15	TRBJ2-1	CASSVGQAGSNEQFF
TRBV6-6	15	TRBJ2-1	CASSPGLNSYNEQFF
TRBV6-5	15	TRBJ1-4	CASREPGQGGEKLFF
TRBV11-2	13	TRBJ2-7	CASSRGQFYEQYF
TRBV9	14	TRBJ2-7	CASSALGLSYEQYF
TRBV2	13	TRBJ2-2	CASQTVNTGELFF
TRBV29-1	15	TRBJ2-3	CSAQLLAGNTDTQYF
TRBV3-1/TRBV3-2	16	TRBJ2-2	CASSPPGQGNTGELFF
TRBV7-6	15	TRBJ2-6	CASSHTRSGANVLTF
TRBV19	14	TRBJ1-5	CASSSTGNDQPQHF